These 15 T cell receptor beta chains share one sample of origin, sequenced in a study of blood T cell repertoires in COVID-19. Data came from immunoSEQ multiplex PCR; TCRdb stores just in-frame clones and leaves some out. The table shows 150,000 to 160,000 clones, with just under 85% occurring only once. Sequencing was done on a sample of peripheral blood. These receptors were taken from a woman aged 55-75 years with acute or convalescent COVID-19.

CDR3 coding DNA: TGTGCCAGTACTCGAGGAGCGAAATTTAATTCACCCCTCCACTTT. It codes for CASTRGAKFNSPLHF. The chain has TRBV19 and TRBJ1-6; D gene uncertain. CDR1 and CDR2 (germline): LNHDA, SQIVND (reference sequence). CDR3 length: 15 amino acids. V gave up 7 bases and J gave up 6 bases, with 16 bases separating them.

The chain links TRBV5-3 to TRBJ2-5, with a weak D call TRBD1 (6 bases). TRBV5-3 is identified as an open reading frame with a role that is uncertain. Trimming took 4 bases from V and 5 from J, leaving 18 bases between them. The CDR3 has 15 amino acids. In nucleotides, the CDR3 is TGTGCCAGAAGCCCCGGGACACCCGAAGCGGAGACCCAGTACTTC. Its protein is CARSPGTPEAETQYF.

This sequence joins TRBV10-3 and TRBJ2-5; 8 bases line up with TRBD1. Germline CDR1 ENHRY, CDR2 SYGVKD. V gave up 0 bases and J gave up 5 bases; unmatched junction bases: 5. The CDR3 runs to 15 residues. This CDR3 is CAISESWTGKETQYF. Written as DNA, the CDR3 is TGTGCCATCAGTGAGTCGTGGACAGGGAAGGAGACCCAGTACTTC.

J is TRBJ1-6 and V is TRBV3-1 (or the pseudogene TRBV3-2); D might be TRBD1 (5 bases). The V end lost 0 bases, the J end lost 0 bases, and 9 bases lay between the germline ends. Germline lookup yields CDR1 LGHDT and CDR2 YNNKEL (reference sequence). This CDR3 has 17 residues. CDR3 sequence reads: CASSQDSRVSYNSPLHF. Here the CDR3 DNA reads TGTGCCAGCAGCCAAGATTCCAGGGTCTCCTATAATTCACCCCTCCACTTT.

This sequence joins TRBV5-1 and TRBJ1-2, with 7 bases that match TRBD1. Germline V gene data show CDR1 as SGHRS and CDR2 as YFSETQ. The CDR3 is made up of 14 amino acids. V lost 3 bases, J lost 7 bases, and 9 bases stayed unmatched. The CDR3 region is CASSWGGGGRGYTF. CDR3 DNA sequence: TGCGCCAGCAGCTGGGGAGGAGGGGGCCGTGGCTACACCTTC.

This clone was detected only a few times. DNA for the CDR3: TGCAGTGCTAGTGAGGCTAGCGGGGGCTACGAGCAGTACTTC. Residues: CSASEASGGYEQYF. The chain carries TRBV20-1 and TRBJ2-7; 10 bases agree with TRBD2. The CDR3 is 14 amino acids. Germline V gene data show CDR1 as DFQATT and CDR2 as SNEGSKA (reference sequence). The V and J ends lost 3 bases and 3 bases, in that order; junction bases with no gene match: 5.

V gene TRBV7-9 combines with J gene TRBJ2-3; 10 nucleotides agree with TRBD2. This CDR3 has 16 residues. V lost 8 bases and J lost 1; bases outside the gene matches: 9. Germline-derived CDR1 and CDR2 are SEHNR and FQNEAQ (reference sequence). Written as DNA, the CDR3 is TGTGCCAGCGGGTTAAGCGGACTAGCGGGCACAGATACGCAGTATTTT. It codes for CASGLSGLAGTDTQYF.

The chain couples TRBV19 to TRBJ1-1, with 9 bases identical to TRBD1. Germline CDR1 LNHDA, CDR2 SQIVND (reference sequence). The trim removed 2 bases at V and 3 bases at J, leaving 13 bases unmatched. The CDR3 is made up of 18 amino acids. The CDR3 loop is CASSILRTGDPRDTEAFF. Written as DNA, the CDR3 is TGTGCCAGTAGTATACTGCGGACAGGGGACCCCCGAGACACTGAAGCTTTCTTT.

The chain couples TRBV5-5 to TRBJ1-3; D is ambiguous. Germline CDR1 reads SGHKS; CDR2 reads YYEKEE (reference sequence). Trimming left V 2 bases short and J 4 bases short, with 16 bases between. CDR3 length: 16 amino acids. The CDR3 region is CASSFHVAGSGNTIYF. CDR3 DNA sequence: TGTGCCAGCAGCTTTCACGTCGCGGGCTCGGGAAACACCATATATTTT.

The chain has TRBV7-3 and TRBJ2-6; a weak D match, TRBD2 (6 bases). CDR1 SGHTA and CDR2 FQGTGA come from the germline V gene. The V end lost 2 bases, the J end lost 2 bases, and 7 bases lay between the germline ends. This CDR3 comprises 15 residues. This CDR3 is CASSLGGTGANVLTF. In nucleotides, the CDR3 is TGTGCCAGCAGCTTAGGAGGGACTGGGGCCAACGTCCTGACTTTC. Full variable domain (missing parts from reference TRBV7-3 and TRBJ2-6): GAGVSQTPSNKVTEKGKYVELRCDPISGHTALYWYRQSLGQGPEFLIYFQGTGAADDSGLPNDRFFAVRPEGSVSTLKIQRTERGDSAVYLCASSLGGTGANVLTFGAGSRLTVL.

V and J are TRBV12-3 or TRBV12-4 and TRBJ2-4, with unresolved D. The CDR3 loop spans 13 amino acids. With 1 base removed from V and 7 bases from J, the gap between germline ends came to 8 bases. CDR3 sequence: CASSLVAANIQYF. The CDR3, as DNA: TGTGCCAGCAGTTTAGTTGCAGCGAACATTCAGTACTTC.

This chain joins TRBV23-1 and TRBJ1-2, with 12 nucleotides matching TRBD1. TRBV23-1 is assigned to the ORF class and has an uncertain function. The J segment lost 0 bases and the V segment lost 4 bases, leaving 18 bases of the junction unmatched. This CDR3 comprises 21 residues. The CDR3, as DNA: TGCGCCAGCAGTCCCTCCTCAAAACCGGGACAGGGGGCCTACGCTAACTATGGCTACACCTTC. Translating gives CASSPSSKPGQGAYANYGYTF.

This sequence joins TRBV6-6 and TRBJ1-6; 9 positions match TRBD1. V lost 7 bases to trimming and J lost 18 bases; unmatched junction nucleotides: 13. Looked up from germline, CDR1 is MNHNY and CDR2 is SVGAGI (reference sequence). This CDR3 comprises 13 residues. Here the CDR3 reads CASTQGAVRLPHF. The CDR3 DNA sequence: TGTGCCAGCACACAGGGGGCAGTCCGATTGCCCCACTTT.

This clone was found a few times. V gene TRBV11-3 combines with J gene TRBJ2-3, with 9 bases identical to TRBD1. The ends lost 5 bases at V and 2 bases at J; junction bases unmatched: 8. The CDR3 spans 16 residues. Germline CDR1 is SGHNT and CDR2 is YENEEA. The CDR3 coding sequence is TGTGCCAGCAGCCCGGGTGGACAGGGGCCCACAGATACGCAGTATTTT. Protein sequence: CASSPGGQGPTDTQYF.

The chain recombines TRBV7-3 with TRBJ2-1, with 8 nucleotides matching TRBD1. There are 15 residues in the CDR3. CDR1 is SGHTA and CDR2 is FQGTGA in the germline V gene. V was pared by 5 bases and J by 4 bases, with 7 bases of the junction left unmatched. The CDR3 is CASSIGQGKYNEQFF. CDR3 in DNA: TGTGCCAGCAGCATAGGACAGGGAAAGTACAATGAGCAGTTCTTC.